This TCR beta chain was obtained from a study of blood T cell repertoires in COVID-19. Germline V gene sequence: CDR1 SGHTA, CDR2 FQGNSA. V was pared by 5 bases and J by 5 bases, with 9 bases of the junction left unmatched. The CDR3 has 15 residues. The assay was immunoSEQ multiplex PCR, and TCRdb's table has in-frame clones only and misses some. The sample includes roughly 200,000 clones, roughly 78% of them seen just once. The sequence was obtained from an elderly woman with active or convalescent COVID-19. This rearrangement joins TRBV7-2 to TRBJ1-3, with 7 nucleotides matching TRBD1. The source material was peripheral blood. The CDR3 DNA reads as TGTGCCAGCAGCCCAGGGGGAATGGGTAGAAACACCATATATTTT. Translation gives CASSPGGMGRNTIYF. Using reference TRBV7-2 and TRBJ1-3 for the parts outside the CDR3, the full variable domain is GAGVSQSPSNKVTEKGKDVELRCDPISGHTALYWYRQSLGQGLEFLIYFQGNSAPDKSGLPSDRFSAERTGGSVSTLTIQRTQQEDSAVYLCASSPGGMGRNTIYFGEGSWLTVV.